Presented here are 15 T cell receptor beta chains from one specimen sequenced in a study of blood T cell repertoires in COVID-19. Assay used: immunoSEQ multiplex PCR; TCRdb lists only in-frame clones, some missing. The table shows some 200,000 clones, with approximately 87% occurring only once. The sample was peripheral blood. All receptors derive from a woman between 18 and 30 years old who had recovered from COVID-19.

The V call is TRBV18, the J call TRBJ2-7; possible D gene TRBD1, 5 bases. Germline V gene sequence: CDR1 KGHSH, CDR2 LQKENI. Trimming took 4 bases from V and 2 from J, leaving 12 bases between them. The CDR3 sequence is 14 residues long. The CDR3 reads CASSLSPGTYEQYF. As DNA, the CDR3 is TGTGCCAGCTCACTTTCCCCAGGGACCTACGAGCAGTACTTC.

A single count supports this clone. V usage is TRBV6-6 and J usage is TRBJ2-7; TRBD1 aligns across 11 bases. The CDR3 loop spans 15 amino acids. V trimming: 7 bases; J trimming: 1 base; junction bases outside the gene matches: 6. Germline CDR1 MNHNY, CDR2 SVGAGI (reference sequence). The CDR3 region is CASTRDRGVSYEQYF. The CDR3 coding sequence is TGTGCCAGCACGCGGGACAGGGGGGTATCCTACGAGCAGTACTTC.

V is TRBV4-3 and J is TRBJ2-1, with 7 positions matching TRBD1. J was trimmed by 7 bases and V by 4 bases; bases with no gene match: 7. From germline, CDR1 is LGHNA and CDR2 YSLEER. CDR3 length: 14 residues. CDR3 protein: CASSRWDRKNEQFF. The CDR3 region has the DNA TGCGCCAGCAGCCGATGGGACAGAAAAAATGAGCAGTTCTTC.

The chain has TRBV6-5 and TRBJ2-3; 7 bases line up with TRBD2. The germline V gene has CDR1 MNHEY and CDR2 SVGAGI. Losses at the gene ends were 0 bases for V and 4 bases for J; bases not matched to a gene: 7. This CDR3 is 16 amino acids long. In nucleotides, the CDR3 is TGTGCCAGCAGTTACTCGAGGCGGGAGCGGTCAGATACGCAGTATTTT. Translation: CASSYSRRERSDTQYF.

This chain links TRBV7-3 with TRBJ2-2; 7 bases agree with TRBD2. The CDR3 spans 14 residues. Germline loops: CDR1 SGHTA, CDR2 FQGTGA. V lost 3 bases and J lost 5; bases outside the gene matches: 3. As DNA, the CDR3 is TGTGCCAGCAGCTTGGGGAGGGGAACCGGGGAGCTGTTTTTT. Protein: CASSLGRGTGELFF.

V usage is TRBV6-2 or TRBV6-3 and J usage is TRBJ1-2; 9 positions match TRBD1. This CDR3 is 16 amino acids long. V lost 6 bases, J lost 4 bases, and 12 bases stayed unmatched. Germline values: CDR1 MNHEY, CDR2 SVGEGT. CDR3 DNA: TGTGCCAGCAGCCCCGGCCACAGGGGGCGCCTCTATGGCTACACCTTC. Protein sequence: CASSPGHRGRLYGYTF.

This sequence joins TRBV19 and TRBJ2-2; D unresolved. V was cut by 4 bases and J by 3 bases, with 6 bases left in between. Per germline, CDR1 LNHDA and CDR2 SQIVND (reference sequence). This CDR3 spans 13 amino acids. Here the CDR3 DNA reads TGTGCCAGTAGTACGGTGGACACCGGGGAGCTGTTTTTT. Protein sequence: CASSTVDTGELFF.

The CDR3 loop is CASFRGGAGYTF. The CDR3 nucleotides are TGTGCCAGTTTTCGGGGGGGCGCAGGCTACACCTTC. The rearrangement joins TRBV3-1 (or the pseudogene TRBV3-2) to TRBJ1-2; possibly TRBD1 for D (6 bases). In germline, CDR1 is LGHDT, CDR2 YNNKEL (reference sequence). CDR3 length: 12 amino acids. Trimming left V 9 bases short and J 8 bases short, with 16 bases between.

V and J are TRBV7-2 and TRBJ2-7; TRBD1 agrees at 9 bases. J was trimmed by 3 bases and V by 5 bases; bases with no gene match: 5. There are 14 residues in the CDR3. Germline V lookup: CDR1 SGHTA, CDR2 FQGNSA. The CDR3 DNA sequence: TGTGCCAGCAGCATGCAGACAGGGGGCTACGAGCAGTACTTC. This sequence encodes CASSMQTGGYEQYF.

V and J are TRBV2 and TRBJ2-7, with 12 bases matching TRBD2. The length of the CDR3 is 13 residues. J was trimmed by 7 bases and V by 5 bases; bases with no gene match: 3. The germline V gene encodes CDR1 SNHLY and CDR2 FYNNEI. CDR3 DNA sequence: TGTGCCAGCAGTAGGCTAGCGGGAGGGGAGCAGTACGTC. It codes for CASSRLAGGEQYV.

The CDR3 coding sequence is TGCAGCGTGGCGGGACAGGGGGCCCACGAGCAGTACTTC. Amino acid sequence: CSVAGQGAHEQYF. This chain connects TRBV29-1 to TRBJ2-7; 12 bases are a match to TRBD1. V lost 6 bases, J lost 5 bases, and 5 bases stayed unmatched. This CDR3 has 13 amino acids. Germline CDR1 reads SQVTM; CDR2 reads ANQGSEA.

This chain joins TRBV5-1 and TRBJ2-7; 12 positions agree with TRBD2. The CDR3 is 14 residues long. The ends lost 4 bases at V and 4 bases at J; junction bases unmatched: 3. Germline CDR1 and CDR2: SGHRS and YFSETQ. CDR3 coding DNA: TGCGCCAGCAGCCTAGCGGGGGGGCCTTACGAGCAGTACTTC. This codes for CASSLAGGPYEQYF.

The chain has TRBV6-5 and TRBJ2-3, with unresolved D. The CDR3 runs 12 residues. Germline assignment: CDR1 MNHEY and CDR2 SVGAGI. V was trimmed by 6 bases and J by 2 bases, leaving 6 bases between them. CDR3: CASRHTTDTQYF. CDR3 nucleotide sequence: TGTGCCAGCAGACATACCACAGATACGCAGTATTTT.

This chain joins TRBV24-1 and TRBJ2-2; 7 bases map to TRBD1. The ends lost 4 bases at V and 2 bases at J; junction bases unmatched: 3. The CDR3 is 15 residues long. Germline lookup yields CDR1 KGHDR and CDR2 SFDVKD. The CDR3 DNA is TGTGCCACCAGTGAGGGGACAGCCAACACCGGGGAGCTGTTTTTT. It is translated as CATSEGTANTGELFF.

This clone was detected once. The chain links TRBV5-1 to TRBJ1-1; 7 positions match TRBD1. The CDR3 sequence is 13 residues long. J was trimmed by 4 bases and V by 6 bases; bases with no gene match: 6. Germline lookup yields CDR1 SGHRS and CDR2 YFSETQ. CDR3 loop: CASTVDRATEAFF. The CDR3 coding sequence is TGCGCCAGCACCGTCGACAGGGCCACTGAAGCTTTCTTT.